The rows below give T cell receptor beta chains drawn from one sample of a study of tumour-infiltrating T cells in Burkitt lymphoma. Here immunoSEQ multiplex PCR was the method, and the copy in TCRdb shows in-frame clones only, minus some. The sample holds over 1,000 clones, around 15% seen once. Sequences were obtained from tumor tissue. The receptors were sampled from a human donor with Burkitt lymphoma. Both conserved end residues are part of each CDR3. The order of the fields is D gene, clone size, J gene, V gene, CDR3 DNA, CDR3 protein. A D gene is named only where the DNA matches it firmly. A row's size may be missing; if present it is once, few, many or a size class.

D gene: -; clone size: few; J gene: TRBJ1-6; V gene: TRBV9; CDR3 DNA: TGTGCCAGCAGCGCCATAGACAGCTCCTATAATTCACCCCTCCACTTT; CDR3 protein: CASSAIDSSYNSPLHF
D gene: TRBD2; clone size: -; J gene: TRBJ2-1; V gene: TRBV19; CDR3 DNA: TGTGCCAGTAGTCCTGGGACTAGCGGGGGGGGCCAGTTCTTC; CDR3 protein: CASSPGTSGGGQFF
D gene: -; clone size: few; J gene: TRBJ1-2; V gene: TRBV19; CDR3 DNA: TGTGCCAGTAGTCACCAGGGGTATTATGGCTACACCTTC; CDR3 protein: CASSHQGYYGYTF
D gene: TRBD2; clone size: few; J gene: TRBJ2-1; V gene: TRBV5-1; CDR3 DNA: TGCGCCAGCAGGGGCGGGGGATATCCGGATGAGCAGTTCTTC; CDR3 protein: CASRGGGYPDEQFF
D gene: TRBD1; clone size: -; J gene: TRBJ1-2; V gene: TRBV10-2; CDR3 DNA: TGCGCCAGCAGTGAGAGGGGGACAGCTTATGGCTACACCTTC; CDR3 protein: CASSERGTAYGYTF